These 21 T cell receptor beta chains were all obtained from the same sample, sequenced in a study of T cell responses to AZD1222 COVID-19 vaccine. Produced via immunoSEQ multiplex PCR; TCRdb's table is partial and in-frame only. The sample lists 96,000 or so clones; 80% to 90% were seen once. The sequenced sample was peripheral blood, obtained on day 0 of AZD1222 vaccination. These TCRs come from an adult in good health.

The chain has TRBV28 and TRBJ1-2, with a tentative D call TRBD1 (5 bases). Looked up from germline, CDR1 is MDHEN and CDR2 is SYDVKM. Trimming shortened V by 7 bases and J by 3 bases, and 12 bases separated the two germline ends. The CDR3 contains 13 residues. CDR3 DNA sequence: TGTGCCAGCACCACGACGGGGGACTATGGCTACACCTTC. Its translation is CASTTTGDYGYTF.

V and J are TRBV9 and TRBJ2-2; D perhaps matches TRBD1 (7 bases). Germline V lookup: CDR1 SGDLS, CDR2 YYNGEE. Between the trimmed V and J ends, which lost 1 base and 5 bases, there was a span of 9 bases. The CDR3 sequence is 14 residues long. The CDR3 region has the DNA TGTGCCAGCAGCGTACAGGGGGGAACCGGGGAGCTGTTTTTT. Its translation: CASSVQGGTGELFF.

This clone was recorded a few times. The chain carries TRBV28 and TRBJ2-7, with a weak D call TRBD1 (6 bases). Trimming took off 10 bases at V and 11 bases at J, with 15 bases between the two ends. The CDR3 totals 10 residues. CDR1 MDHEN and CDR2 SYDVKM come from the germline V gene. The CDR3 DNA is TGTGCCACCAAAGACAGGTTGGAGTACTTC. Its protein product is CATKDRLEYF.

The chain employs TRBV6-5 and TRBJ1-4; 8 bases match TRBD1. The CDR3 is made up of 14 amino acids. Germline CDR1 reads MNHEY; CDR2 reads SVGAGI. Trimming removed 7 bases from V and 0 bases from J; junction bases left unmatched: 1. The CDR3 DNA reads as TGTGCCAGCAAACAGGGGGCAACTAATGAAAAACTGTTTTTT. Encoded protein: CASKQGATNEKLFF.

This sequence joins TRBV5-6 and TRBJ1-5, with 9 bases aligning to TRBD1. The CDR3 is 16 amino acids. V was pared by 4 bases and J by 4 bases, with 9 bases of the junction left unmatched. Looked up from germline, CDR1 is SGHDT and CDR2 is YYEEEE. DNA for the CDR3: TGTGCCAGCAGCACACAGGACAGGGGCCAAAATCAGCCCCAGCATTTT. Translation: CASSTQDRGQNQPQHF.

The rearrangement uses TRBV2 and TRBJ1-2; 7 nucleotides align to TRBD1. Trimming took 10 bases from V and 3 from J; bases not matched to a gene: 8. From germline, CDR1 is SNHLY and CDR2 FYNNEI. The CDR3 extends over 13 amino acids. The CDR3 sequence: CATQGTGDYGYTF. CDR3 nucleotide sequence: TGTGCCACCCAGGGCACAGGGGACTATGGCTACACCTTC.

The CDR3 sequence is CASSNGAPNYNEQFF. The DNA of the CDR3 is TGTGCCAGCAGCAACGGAGCACCGAACTACAATGAGCAGTTCTTC. The genes are TRBV6-5 and TRBJ2-1, with D hard to call. Germline V gene data show CDR1 as MNHEY and CDR2 as SVGAGI. The V end was cut by 6 bases, the J end by 3 bases, with 15 bases between. The CDR3 extends over 15 amino acids.

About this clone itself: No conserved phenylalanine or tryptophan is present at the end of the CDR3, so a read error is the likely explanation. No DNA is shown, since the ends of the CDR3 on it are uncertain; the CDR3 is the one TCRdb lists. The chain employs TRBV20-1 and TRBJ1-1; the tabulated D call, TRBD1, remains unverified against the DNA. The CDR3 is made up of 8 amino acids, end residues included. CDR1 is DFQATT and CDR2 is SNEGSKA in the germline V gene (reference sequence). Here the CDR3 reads CSAGGQRY.

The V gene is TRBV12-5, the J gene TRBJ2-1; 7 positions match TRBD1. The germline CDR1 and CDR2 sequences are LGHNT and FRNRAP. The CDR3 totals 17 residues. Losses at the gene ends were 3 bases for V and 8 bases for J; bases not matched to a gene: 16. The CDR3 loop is CASGFGAQGVAGDEQFF. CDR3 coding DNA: TGTGCTAGTGGTTTTGGGGCCCAGGGGGTGGCAGGGGATGAGCAGTTCTTC.

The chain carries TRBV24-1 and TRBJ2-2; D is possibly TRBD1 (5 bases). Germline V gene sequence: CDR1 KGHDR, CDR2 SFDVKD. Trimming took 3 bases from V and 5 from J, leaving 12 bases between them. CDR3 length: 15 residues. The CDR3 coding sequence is TGTGCCACCAGTGATACTCAGGGCAGGACCGGGGAGCTGTTTTTT. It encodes CATSDTQGRTGELFF.

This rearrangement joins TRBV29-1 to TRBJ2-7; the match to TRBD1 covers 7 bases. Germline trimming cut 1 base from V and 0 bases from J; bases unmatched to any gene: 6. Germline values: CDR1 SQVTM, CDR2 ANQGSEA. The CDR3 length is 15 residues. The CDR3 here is CSVEAPGGTSYEQYF. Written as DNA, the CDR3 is TGCAGCGTTGAAGCCCCAGGGGGAACCTCCTACGAGCAGTACTTC.

The DNA of the CDR3 is TGTGCCAGCAGTGAACTTGGGGACGGAAACGCCGGGGAGCTGTTTTTT. This translates into CASSELGDGNAGELFF. This rearrangement joins TRBV6-1 to TRBJ2-2; the D gene could be TRBD1 or TRBD2 (5 bases each). V gave up 2 bases and J gave up 6 bases, with 16 bases separating them. This CDR3 comprises 16 residues. Germline CDR1 is MNHNS and CDR2 is SASEGT.

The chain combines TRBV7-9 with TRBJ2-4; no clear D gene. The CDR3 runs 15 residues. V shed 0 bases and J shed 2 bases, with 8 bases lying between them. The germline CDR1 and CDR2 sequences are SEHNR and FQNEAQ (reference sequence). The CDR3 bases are TGTGCCAGCAGCTTAGCCACCAGGTCCAAAAACATTCAGTACTTC. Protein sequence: CASSLATRSKNIQYF.

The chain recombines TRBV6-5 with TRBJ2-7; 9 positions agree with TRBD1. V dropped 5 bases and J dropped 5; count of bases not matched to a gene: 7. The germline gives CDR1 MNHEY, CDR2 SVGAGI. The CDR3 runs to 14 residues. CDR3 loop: CASSKTGGMNEQYF. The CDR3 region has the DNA TGTGCCAGCAGTAAGACAGGGGGTATGAACGAGCAGTACTTC.

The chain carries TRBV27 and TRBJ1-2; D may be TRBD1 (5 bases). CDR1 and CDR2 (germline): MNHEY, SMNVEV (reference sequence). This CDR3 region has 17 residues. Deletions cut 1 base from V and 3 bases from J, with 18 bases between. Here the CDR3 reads CASSLFSDNLKDYGYTF. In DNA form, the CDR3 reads TGTGCCAGCAGTTTATTCTCGGACAACCTAAAGGACTATGGCTACACCTTC.

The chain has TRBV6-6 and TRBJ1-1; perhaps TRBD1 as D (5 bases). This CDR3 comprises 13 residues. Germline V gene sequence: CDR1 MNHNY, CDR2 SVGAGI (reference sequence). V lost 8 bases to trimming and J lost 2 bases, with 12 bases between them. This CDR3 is CASGETGNTEAFF. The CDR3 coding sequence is TGTGCCAGCGGGGAAACAGGTAACACTGAAGCTTTCTTT.

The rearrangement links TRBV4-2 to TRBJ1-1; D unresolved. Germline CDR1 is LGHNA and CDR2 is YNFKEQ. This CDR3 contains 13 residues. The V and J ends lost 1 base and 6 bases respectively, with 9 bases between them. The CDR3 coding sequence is TGTGCCAGCAGCCAAGTTCAGCCTCCTGAAGCTTTCTTT. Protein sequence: CASSQVQPPEAFF.

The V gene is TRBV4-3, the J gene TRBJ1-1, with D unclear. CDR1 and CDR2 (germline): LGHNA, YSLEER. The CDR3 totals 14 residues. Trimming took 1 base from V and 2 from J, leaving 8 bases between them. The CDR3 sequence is CASSQGFTNTEAFF. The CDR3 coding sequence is TGCGCCAGCAGCCAAGGATTTACTAACACTGAAGCTTTCTTT.

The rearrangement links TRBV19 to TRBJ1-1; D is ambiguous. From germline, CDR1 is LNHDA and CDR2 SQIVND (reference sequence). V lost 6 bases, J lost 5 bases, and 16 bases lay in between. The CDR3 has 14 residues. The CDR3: CASSQTPGGTEAFF. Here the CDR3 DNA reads TGTGCCAGTAGCCAGACACCGGGCGGTACTGAAGCTTTCTTT.

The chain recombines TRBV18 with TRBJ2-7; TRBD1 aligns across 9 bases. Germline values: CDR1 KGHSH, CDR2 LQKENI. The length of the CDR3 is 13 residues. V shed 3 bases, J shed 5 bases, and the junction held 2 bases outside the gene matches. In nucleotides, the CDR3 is TGTGCCAGCTCACCCGGGACAGGGAACGAGCAGTACTTC. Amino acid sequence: CASSPGTGNEQYF.

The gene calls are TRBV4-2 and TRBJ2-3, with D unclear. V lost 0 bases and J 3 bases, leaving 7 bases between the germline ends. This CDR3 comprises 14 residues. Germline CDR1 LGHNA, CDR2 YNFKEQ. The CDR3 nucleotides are TGTGCCAGCAGCCAAGATCTCGGGACAGATACGCAGTATTTT. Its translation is CASSQDLGTDTQYF.